This TCR beta chain was documented in a study of blood T cell repertoires in COVID-19. The CDR3 is 19 residues long. Germline V CDR1 and CDR2: SGHVS, FNYEAQ. Trimming cost V 1 base and J 0 bases, with 19 bases left between them. This clone was counted once. Original processing notes: For nucleated cells, counts were estimated from reference gene primer amplification. Here immunoSEQ multiplex PCR was the method, and the copy in TCRdb shows in-frame clones only, minus some. V and J calls and clone size come straight from that table; D and trimming were deduced from the DNA. The profile shows around 160,000 clones, more than 80% of them singletons.

This chain connects TRBV7-6 to TRBJ1-5; D is uncertain. Specimen: peripheral blood. The clonotype originates from a woman aged 55-69 years with COVID-19, enrolled during active disease. CDR3: CASSLVGFKRTYSNQPQHF. The CDR3 coding sequence is TGTGCCAGCAGCTTAGTAGGTTTTAAACGGACTTATAGCAATCAGCCCCAGCATTTT.